Below are 3 T cell receptor beta chains sequenced from a single sample in a study of CD8+CD57+ T cells in acquired aplastic anemia (dated by TCRdb to the late 2010s). TCRdb lists the instrument as Illumina HiSeq 2000. Genomic DNA was used as template for profiling of TCR beta VDJ combinations and CDR3 sequences. The public reads were quality trimmed at Q25 with fastp and then assembled into clones with MiXCR by TCRdb, keeping productive beta chains. Rows are combined by CDR3 protein, so each entry shows the most common genes and DNA. The sample contains some 190,000 distinct CDR3 sequences, roughly half of them found a single time. About 15% of the sample comes from the top ten. The source material was sorted CD4+, CD8+, or CD8+CD57+ T cells (not recorded which) from PBMCs. These receptors were taken from a human donor in good health, serving as a control.

This clonotype showed up many times. The gene calls are TRBV29-1 and TRBJ1-4, with D tentatively TRBD1 (5 bases). Trimming shortened V by 4 bases and J by 5 bases, and 11 bases separated the two germline ends. The CDR3 spans 13 residues. Germline V gives CDR1 SQVTM, CDR2 ANQGSEA. In DNA, the CDR3 is TGCAGCGTTGGAGAGGGGCCGAATGAAAAACTGTTTTTT. The encoded protein is CSVGEGPNEKLFF.

Comment on this clonotype: Its ends do not fully match the called genes, so a read error is possible. CDR3 nucleotides: TGTGCCAGCAGCTTAGCTGGGACAGGGAGCATAGATACGCAGTATTTT. It codes for CASSLAGTGSIDTQYF. The J gene is TRBJ2-3, the V gene TRBV7-2; TRBD1 aligns across 9 bases. The CDR3 spans 16 residues. Germline V CDR1 and CDR2: SGHTA, FQGNSA.

Regarding this clonotype: This may stem from a read error, because a much larger clone lies one nucleotide away. V usage is TRBV16 and J usage is TRBJ1-5; maybe TRBD1 (5 bases). CDR1 KGHSY and CDR2 FQNENV come from the germline V gene. The CDR3 is 14 residues long. This CDR3 reads CTSSQSGGSRPQHF. The CDR3 DNA is TGTACCAGCAGCCAATCGGGGGGTAGTCGGCCCCAGCATTTT.